This section outlines one T cell receptor beta chain sequence together with its context. Its cognate antigen is unknown. The protocol was immunoSEQ multiplex PCR, while the TCRdb copy is restricted to in-frame clones and leaves out a portion. Of approximately 100,000 clones listed, approximately 83% are singletons. Every patient had mismatch repair deficiency by PCR or immunohistochemistry. This sample is drawn from a study of PD-1 blockade in mismatch repair-deficient tumors. Points from the study as a whole: Tumor-resident clones, often absent from pretreatment blood, expanded after pembrolizumab and then contracted.

Germline CDR1 reads MNHNY; CDR2 reads SVGAGI (reference sequence). The CDR3 is 16 residues long. V shed 1 base and J 2 bases; nucleotides not matched to a gene: 4. The chain couples TRBV6-6 to TRBJ2-3, with 9 bases fitting TRBD2. Source: peripheral blood, taken approximately 35 weeks after starting pembrolizumab. The TCR originated in an adult with mismatch repair-deficient cancer. This CDR3 is CASSYFRLADTDTQYF. In nucleotides, the CDR3 is TGTGCCAGCAGTTACTTTAGACTAGCGGACACAGATACGCAGTATTTT.